The 21 T cell receptor beta chains below all came from one sample that was sequenced in a study of response to subunit inactivated influenza vaccine. TCRdb re-derived calls from the RT-PCR reads in MiXCR, one entry per CDR3 protein. The sample has about 570,000 distinct CDR3 sequences, 11% seen once. A further study also used this sample, focusing on T cells expressing NK-cell markers. From that report: 5'RACE template switching built TCR beta cDNA with unique molecular identifiers.

The source material was PBMCs from blood, sampled on the day of vaccination. These receptors all stem from a man aged 45-65 years who received an inactivated influenza vaccine.

Worth noting for this clonotype: At one end, the junction sequence differs from germline, possibly due to a read error. The J gene is TRBJ2-3, the V gene TRBV19, with 10 bases that match TRBD2. The CDR3 has 14 amino acids. Per the germline V gene, CDR1 is LNHDA and CDR2 is SQIVND (reference sequence). DNA of the CDR3: TGTGCCAGTAGACTAGCGGGAAACACAGATACGCAGAATTTT. Protein: CASRLAGNTDTQNF.

This clonotype was observed a handful of times. The V gene is TRBV12-3 or TRBV12-4, the J gene TRBJ2-7; 7 positions match TRBD1. This CDR3 is built from 23 residues. Trimming at V came to 2 bases and at J to 2 bases, leaving 30 bases not matched to a gene. The CDR3: CASSLTNQLRQGFRPPSPYEQYF. The CDR3 region has the DNA TGTGCCAGCAGTTTAACCAACCAATTACGACAGGGTTTTCGTCCTCCTAGCCCCTACGAGCAGTACTTC.

The sample holds a few counts of this clonotype. V is TRBV18 and J is TRBJ2-1; D could derive from TRBD1 or TRBD2 (5 bases each). Germline V CDR1 and CDR2: KGHSH, LQKENI. The CDR3 loop spans 11 amino acids. V was trimmed by 5 bases and J by 12 bases, leaving 11 bases between them. CDR3 residues: CASSNPGRQFF. The CDR3, as DNA: TGTGCCAGCTCAAATCCGGGACGGCAGTTCTTC.

The sample holds a few counts of this clonotype. The V gene is TRBV7-9, the J gene TRBJ1-2; TRBD1 might be the D (6 bases). This CDR3 region has 16 residues. Germline V gene sequence: CDR1 SEHNR, CDR2 FQNEAQ (reference sequence). Trimming removed 1 base from V and 1 base from J, with 13 bases in between. The CDR3 spells CASSLDLTGGNYGYTF. CDR3 DNA sequence: TGTGCCAGCAGCTTAGATCTGACAGGCGGTAACTATGGCTACACCTTC.

This clonotype has only a few counts. The chain uses TRBV6-2 or TRBV6-3 and TRBJ2-7; 8 nucleotides match TRBD1. Germline V gene lookup returns CDR1 MNHEY and CDR2 SVGEGT. V trimming: 2 bases; J trimming: 4 bases; junction bases outside the gene matches: 7. The CDR3 loop spans 15 amino acids. The CDR3 protein is CASSYVAGGLYEQYF. For the CDR3, the DNA is TGTGCCAGCAGTTACGTGGCAGGGGGCTTGTACGAGCAGTACTTC.

V usage is TRBV14 and J usage is TRBJ2-7, with D possibly being TRBD2 (6 bases). Germline CDR1 is SGHDN and CDR2 is FVKESK. Trimming shortened V by 9 bases and J by 2 bases, and 23 bases separated the two germline ends. This CDR3 comprises 16 residues. CDR3 protein: CARPQPGTAQTYEQYF. The CDR3 DNA reads as TGTGCCAGACCACAACCGGGGACTGCACAAACCTACGAGCAGTACTTC.

This clonotype was detected ten times or more. The gene calls are TRBV10-2 and TRBJ1-6; TRBD1 matches 10 bases. This CDR3 has 17 residues. The V segment lost 6 bases and the J segment 2 bases; nucleotides outside the gene matches: 7. Germline V gives CDR1 WSHSY, CDR2 SAAADI. The CDR3 region is CASRAGQGTPYNSPLHF. The CDR3 DNA reads TGCGCCAGCAGAGCGGGACAGGGGACTCCCTATAATTCACCCCTCCACTTT.

This clonotype showed up many times. The chain is built from TRBV25-1 and TRBJ1-3; D unresolved. Germline V gene lookup returns CDR1 MGHDK and CDR2 SYGVNS. The CDR3 is 16 residues long. V lost 6 bases and J lost 4, with 19 bases in between. The CDR3, as DNA: TGTGCCAGCAGGGAAAGGGCGGGTACGGACGGAAACACCATATATTTT. It encodes CASRERAGTDGNTIYF.

This clonotype occurred a few times. This chain joins TRBV6-5 and TRBJ2-3; possibly TRBD2 for D (5 bases). V was clipped by 7 bases and J by 4 bases, with 24 bases between them. CDR3 size: 17 residues. Germline V CDR1 and CDR2: MNHEY, SVGAGI. The CDR3 is CASTSFLSVGNSDTQYF. In DNA form, the CDR3 reads TGTGCCAGCACTTCGTTCCTATCCGTCGGGAACTCAGATACGCAGTATTTT.

This clonotype has a handful of counts. The rearrangement uses TRBV9 and TRBJ2-3; D remains ambiguous. Germline V gene data show CDR1 as SGDLS and CDR2 as YYNGEE. This CDR3 has 14 residues. Trimming pared 5 bases from V and 0 bases from J, leaving 10 bases between. The CDR3 region is CASSHSLSTDTQYF. CDR3 bases: TGTGCCAGCAGTCACTCTTTGAGCACAGATACGCAGTATTTT.

This clonotype was recorded a few times. The chain links TRBV7-2 to TRBJ2-3; tentatively, D is TRBD1 (6 bases). This CDR3 is built from 17 residues. With 2 bases removed from V and 1 base from J, the gap between germline ends came to 16 bases. Germline-derived CDR1 and CDR2 are SGHTA and FQGNSA. The CDR3, as DNA: TGTGCCAGCAGCTTACGGGCCGGGACAACTCGCACAGATACGCAGTATTTT. Translated: CASSLRAGTTRTDTQYF.

This clonotype was seen more than once but under ten times. V usage is TRBV12-3 or TRBV12-4 and J usage is TRBJ2-2; maybe TRBD1 (5 bases). V lost 3 bases and J lost 7, with 12 bases in between. The CDR3 contains 14 residues. CDR3 nucleotide sequence: TGTGCCAGCAGTTTTCAGGGAATGGTCGGGGAGCTGTTTTTT. This gives the protein CASSFQGMVGELFF.

This rearrangement joins TRBV29-1 to TRBJ2-3; D is undetermined. The CDR3 loop spans 12 amino acids. The V gene lost 4 bases and the J gene lost 0 bases, with 5 bases spanning the gap. The V gene's germline CDR1 is SQVTM and CDR2 ANQGSEA. CDR3 nucleotides: TGCAGCGTTGTGGGAAGCACAGATACGCAGTATTTT. Translated: CSVVGSTDTQYF.

This clonotype was seen a handful of times. This rearrangement joins TRBV20-1 to TRBJ2-7; 13 nucleotides align to TRBD2. CDR1 and CDR2 (germline): DFQATT, SNEGSKA (reference sequence). CDR3 size: 18 residues. Unmatched junction bases numbered 16, after V lost 8 bases and J lost 0 bases. This CDR3 reads CSSHPPGLAGYRSYEQYF. CDR3 bases: TGCAGTTCCCACCCCCCGGGACTAGCGGGATACCGCTCCTACGAGCAGTACTTC.

This clonotype was counted between two and nine times. The chain is built from TRBV2 and TRBJ1-4; 7 nucleotides agree with TRBD1. Germline values: CDR1 SNHLY, CDR2 FYNNEI. J lost 6 bases, V lost 5 bases, and 6 bases had no gene match. The CDR3 contains 14 residues. CDR3 residues: CASSKGALDEKLFF. The CDR3 DNA reads as TGTGCCAGCAGTAAGGGGGCCCTGGATGAAAAACTGTTTTTT. The variable domain in full, with the rest retrieved from reference TRBV2 and TRBJ1-4, is EPEVTQTPSHQVTQMGQEVILRCVPISNHLYFYWYRQILGQKVEFLVSFYNNEISEKSEIFDDQFSVERPDGSNFTLKIRSTKLEDSAMYFCASSKGALDEKLFFGSGTQLSVL.

This clonotype was counted a few times. The rearrangement uses TRBV7-9 and TRBJ2-1; TRBD2 matches 11 bases. The CDR3 sequence is 15 residues long. With 5 bases clipped from V and 8 bases from J, the junction kept 8 bases outside the gene matches. CDR1 SEHNR and CDR2 FQNEAQ come from the germline V gene (reference sequence). CDR3 sequence: CASSATSGSFDEQFF. In DNA, the CDR3 is TGTGCCAGCAGCGCAACTAGCGGGAGTTTCGATGAGCAGTTCTTC.

V usage is TRBV20-1 and J usage is TRBJ2-1; TRBD1 might be the D (5 bases). Germline CDR1 and CDR2: DFQATT and SNEGSKA (reference sequence). The CDR3 runs to 15 residues. V dropped 2 bases and J dropped 8 bases, with 19 bases sitting between them. CDR3 in amino acids: CSARTLTVKLDEQFF. In DNA form, the CDR3 reads TGCAGTGCTAGAACTCTGACAGTCAAGCTCGATGAGCAGTTCTTC.

The V gene is TRBV12-3 or TRBV12-4, the J gene TRBJ1-1, with D possibly being TRBD1 (5 bases). This CDR3 contains 15 residues. V dropped 7 bases and J dropped 8 bases, with 23 bases sitting between them. The CDR3 DNA sequence: TGTGCCAGCATGACGGAAGGCGGGGCGCGTTCAGAAGCTTTCTTT. Translated, it gives CASMTEGGARSEAFF.

The chain carries TRBV28 and TRBJ1-5; D not certain. Trimming took off 5 bases at V and 3 bases at J, with 17 bases between the two ends. The CDR3 length is 16 residues. Germline V lookup: CDR1 MDHEN, CDR2 SYDVKM. CDR3 coding DNA: TGTGCCAGCAGTCGTCCCCTCAGGCACCTCAATCAGCCCCAGCATTTT. As protein: CASSRPLRHLNQPQHF.

V usage is TRBV11-2 and J usage is TRBJ2-1; TRBD1 aligns across 9 bases. Looked up from germline, CDR1 is SGHAT and CDR2 is FQNNGV. Germline trimming cut 2 bases from V and 4 bases from J; bases unmatched to any gene: 18. The CDR3 totals 20 residues. The CDR3 here is CASSLRDRVVFRGGYNEQFF. For the CDR3, the DNA is TGTGCCAGCAGCTTAAGGGACAGGGTAGTCTTCCGTGGAGGATACAATGAGCAGTTCTTC.

This clonotype was counted a few times. The chain joins TRBV29-1 to TRBJ2-7, with D uncertain. Germline V CDR1 and CDR2: SQVTM, ANQGSEA. This CDR3 spans 15 amino acids. Trimming shortened V by 7 bases and J by 1 base, and 20 bases separated the two germline ends. The CDR3 DNA reads as TGCAGCGGAATTCTGGTATCGAAGGATTCCTACGAGCAGTACTTC. Protein product: CSGILVSKDSYEQYF.